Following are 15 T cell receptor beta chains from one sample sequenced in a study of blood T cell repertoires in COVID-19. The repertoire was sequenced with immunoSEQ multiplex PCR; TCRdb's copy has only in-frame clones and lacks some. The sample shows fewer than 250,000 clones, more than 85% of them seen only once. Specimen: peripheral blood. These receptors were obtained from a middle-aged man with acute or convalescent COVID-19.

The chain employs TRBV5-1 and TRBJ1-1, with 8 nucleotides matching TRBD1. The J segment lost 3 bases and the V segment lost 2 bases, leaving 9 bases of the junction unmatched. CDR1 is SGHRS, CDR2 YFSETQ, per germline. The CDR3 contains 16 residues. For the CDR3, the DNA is TGCGCCAGCAGCTTACAGGGGGTGGCGGGCGACACTGAAGCTTTCTTT. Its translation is CASSLQGVAGDTEAFF.

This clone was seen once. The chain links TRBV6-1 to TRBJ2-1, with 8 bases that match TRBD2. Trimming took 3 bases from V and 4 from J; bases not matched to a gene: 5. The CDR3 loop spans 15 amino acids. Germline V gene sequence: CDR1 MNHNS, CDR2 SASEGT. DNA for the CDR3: TGTGCCAGCAGTGACCGGGGGGGGACTTACAATGAGCAGTTCTTC. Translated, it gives CASSDRGGTYNEQFF.

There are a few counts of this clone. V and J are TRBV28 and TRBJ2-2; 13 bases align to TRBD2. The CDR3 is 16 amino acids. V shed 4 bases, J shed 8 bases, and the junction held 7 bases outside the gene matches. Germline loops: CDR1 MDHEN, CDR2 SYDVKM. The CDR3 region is CASSSPSTSGRGELFF. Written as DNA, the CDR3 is TGTGCCAGCAGTTCACCTTCGACTAGCGGGAGGGGGGAGCTGTTTTTT. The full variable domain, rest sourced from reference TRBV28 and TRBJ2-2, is DVKVTQSSRYLVKRTGEKVFLECVQDMDHENMFWYRQDPGLGLRLIYFSYDVKMKEKGDIPEGYSVSREKKERFSLILESASTNQTSMYLCASSSPSTSGRGELFFGEGSRLTVL.

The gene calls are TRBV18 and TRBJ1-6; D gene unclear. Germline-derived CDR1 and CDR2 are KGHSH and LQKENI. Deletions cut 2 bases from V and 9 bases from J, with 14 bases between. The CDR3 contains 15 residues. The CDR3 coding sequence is TGTGCCAGCTCACCAAGGAGGGTATCCGGTTCACCCCTCCACTTT. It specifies CASSPRRVSGSPLHF. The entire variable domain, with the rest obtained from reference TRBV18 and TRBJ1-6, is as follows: NAGVMQNPRHLVRRRGQEARLRCSPMKGHSHVYWYRQLPEEGLKFMVYLQKENIIDESGMPKERFSAEFPKEGPSILRIQQVVRGDSAAYFCASSPRRVSGSPLHFGNGTRLTVT.

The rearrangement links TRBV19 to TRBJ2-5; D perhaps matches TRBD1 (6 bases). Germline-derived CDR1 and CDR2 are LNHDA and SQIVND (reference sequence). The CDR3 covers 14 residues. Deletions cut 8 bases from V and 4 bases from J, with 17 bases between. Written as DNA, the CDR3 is TGTGCCAGTTCTAACAGGGACGCAGGAGAGACCCAGTACTTC. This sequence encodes CASSNRDAGETQYF.

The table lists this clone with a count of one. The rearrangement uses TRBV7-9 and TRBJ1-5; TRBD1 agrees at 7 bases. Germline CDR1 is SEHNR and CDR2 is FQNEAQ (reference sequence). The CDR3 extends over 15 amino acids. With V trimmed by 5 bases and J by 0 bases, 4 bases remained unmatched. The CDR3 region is CASSPGQTSNQPQHF. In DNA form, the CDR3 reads TGTGCCAGCAGCCCGGGACAGACTAGCAATCAGCCCCAGCATTTT.

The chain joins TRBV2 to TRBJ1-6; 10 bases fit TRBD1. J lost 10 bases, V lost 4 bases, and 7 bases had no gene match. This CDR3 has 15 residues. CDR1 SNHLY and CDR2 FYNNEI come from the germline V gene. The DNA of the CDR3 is TGTGCCAGCAGTGCATTGGGACAGGGGCTGTCACCCCTCCACTTT. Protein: CASSALGQGLSPLHF.

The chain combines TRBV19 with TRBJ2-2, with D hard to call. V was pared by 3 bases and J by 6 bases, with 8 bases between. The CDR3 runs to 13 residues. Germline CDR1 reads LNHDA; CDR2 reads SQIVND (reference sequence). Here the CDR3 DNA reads TGTGCCAGTAGTATCCAGATCGCCGGGGAGCTGTTTTTT. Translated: CASSIQIAGELFF.

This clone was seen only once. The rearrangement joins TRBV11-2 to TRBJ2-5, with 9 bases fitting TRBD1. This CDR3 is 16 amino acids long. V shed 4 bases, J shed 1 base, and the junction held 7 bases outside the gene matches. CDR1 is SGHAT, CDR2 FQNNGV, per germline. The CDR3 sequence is CASSSLYRGRQETQYF. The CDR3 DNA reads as TGTGCCAGCAGCTCGCTATACAGGGGGCGCCAAGAGACCCAGTACTTC.

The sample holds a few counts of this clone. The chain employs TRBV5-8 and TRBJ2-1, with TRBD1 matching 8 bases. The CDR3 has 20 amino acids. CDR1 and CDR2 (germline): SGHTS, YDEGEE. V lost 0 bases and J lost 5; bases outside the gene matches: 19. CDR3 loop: CASSLERQPGGQEGDNEQFF. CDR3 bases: TGTGCCAGCAGCTTGGAGAGACAACCAGGGGGACAGGAGGGGGACAATGAGCAGTTCTTC.

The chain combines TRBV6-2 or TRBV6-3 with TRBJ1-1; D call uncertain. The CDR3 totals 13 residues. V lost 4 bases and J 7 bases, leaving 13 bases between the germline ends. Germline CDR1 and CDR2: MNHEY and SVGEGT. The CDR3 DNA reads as TGTGCCAGCAGTTGGTCCTTTGCGGTTGAAGCTTTCTTT. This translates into CASSWSFAVEAFF.

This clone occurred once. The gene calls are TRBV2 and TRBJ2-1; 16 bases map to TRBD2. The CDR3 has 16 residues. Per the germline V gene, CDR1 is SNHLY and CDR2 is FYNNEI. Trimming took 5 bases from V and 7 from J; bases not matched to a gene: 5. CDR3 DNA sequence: TGTGCCAGCAGTTTCCCGGGACTAGCGGGGGGGAATGAGCAGTTCTTC. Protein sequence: CASSFPGLAGGNEQFF.

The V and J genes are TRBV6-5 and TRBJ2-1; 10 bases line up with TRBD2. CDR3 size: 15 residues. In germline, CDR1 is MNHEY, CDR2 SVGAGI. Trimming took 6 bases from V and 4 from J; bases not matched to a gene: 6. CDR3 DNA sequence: TGTGCCAGCAGCCTAGCGGGAGCAGTTTACAATGAGCAGTTCTTC. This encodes CASSLAGAVYNEQFF.

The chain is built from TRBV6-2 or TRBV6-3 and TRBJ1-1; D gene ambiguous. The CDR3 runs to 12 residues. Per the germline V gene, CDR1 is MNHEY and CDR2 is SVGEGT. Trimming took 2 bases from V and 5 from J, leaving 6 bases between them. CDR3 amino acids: CASSYISTEAFF. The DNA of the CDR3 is TGTGCCAGCAGTTACATTAGTACTGAAGCTTTCTTT.

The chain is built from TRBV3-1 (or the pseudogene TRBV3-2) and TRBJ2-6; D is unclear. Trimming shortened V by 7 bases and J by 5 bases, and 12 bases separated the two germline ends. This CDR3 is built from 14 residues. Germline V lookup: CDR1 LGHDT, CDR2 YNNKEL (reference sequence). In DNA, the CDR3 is TGTGCCAGCACACCCCTCGGGTGGGCCAACGTCCTGACTTTC. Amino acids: CASTPLGWANVLTF.